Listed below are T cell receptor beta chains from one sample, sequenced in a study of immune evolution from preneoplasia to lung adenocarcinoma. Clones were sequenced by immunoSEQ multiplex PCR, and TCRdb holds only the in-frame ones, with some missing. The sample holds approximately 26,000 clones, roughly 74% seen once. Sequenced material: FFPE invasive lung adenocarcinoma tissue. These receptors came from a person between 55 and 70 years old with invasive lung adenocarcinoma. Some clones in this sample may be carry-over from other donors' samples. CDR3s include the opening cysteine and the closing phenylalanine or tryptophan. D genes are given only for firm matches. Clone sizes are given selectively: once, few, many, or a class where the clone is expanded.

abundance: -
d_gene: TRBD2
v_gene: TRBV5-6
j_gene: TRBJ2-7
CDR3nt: TGTGCCAGCAGCCCTCTAGCGGGAGGGCTGGAGGTAGTAGGCGAGCAGTACTTC
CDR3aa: CASSPLAGGLEVVGEQYF

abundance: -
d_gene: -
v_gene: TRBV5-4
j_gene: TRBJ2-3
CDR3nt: TGTGCCAGCAGCTTGGAGAAGCGGACGCAGTATTTT
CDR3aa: CASSLEKRTQYF

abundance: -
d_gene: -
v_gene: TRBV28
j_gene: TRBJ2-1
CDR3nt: TGTGCCAGCAGCCCCTTTGAGACAAACAATGAGCAGTTCTTC
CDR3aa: CASSPFETNNEQFF

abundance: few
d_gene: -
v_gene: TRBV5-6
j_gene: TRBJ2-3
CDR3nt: TGTGCCAGCAGCTTGGGGGGAGCCGGGGCTACAGATACGCAGTATTTT
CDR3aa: CASSLGGAGATDTQYF

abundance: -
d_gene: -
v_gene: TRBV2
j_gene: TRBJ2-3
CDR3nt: TGTGCCAGCAGTGAAGGCCAGAGCACAGATACGCAGTATTTT
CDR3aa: CASSEGQSTDTQYF

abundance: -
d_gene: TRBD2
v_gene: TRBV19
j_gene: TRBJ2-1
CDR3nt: TGTGCCAGTAGTATCATAGCGGGAGCTCCGTACAATGAGCAGTTCTTC
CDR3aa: CASSIIAGAPYNEQFF

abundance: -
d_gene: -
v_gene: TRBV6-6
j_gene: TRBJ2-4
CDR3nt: TGTGCCAGCAGTCCCCCCGGAGGGTTAGGAGACATTCAGTACTTC
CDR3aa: CASSPPGGLGDIQYF

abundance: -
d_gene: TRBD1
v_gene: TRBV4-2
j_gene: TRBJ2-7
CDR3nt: TGTGCCAGCAGCCAAGAGGTGACAGGGACCTACGAGCAGTACTTC
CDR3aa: CASSQEVTGTYEQYF

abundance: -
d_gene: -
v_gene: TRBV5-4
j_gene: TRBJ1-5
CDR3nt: TGTGCCAGCAGCTCCGTGGAGGCGACGCCCCAGCATTTT
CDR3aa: CASSSVEATPQHF

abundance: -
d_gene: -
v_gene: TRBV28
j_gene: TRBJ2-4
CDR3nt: TGTGCCAGCAGAGATCTCAGGGAATTCACGACATTAGCCAAAAACATTCAGTACTTC
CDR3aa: CASRDLREFTTLAKNIQYF

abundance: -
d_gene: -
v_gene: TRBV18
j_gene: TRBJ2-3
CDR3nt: TGTGCCAGCTCACCGCTAGGAGGGACCACAGATACGCAGTATTTT
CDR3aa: CASSPLGGTTDTQYF

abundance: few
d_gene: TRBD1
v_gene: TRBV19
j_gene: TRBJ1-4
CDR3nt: TGTGCCAGTAGTATTCACATCCGGACAGGCGGCTCAACTAATGAAAAACTGTTTTTT
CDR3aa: CASSIHIRTGGSTNEKLFF

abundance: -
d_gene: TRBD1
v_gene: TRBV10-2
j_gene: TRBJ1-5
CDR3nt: TGCGCCAGCAGTGAGCGGAGGGACAGACATCAGCCCCAGCATTTT
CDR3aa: CASSERRDRHQPQHF

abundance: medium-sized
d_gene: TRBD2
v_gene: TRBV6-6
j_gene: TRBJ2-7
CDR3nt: TGTGCCAGCAGACCCGGACTAGCGGGAGTTTTGGGCGAGCAGTACTTC
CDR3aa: CASRPGLAGVLGEQYF

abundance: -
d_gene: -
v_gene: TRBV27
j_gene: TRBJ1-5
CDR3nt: TGTGCCAGCAGTCCCTCGAGGAGGCAGCCCCAGCATTTT
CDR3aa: CASSPSRRQPQHF

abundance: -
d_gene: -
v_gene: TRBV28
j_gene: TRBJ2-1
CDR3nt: TGTGCCAGCAGTACCCCTGGAGGCTCCTACAATGAGCAGTTCTTC
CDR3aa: CASSTPGGSYNEQFF

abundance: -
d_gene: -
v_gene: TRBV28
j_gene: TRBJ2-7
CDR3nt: TGTGCCAGCAGTTTATTGCCAGCGAGCTACGAGCAGTACTTC
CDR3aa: CASSLLPASYEQYF

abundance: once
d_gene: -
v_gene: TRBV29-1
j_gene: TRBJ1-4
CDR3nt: TGCAGCGTTCGGGCTAGGGGCACAATGAATGAAAAACTGTTTTTT
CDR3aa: CSVRARGTMNEKLFF

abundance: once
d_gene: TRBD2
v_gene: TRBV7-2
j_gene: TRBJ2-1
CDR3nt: TGTGCCAGCAGGGGCCGGGGACTAGCGGGAGGGCATGAGCAGTTCTTC
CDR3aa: CASRGRGLAGGHEQFF

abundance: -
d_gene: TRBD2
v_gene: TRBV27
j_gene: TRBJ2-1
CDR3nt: TGTGCCAGCAGAGCTAGCGGGAGGGGAGGGGAGCAGTTCTTC
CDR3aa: CASRASGRGGEQFF

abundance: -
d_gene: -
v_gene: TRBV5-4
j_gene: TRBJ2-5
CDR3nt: TGTGCCAGCAGCCAAGGACAGCTTCAAGAGACCCAGTACTTC
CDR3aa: CASSQGQLQETQYF

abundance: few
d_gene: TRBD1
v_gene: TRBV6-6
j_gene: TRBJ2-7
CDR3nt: TGTGCCAGCAGTCCGGACAGGGCCGAGCAGTACTTC
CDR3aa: CASSPDRAEQYF

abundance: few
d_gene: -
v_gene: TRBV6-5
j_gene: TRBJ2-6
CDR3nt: TGTGCCAGCAACTCTGGGGCCAACGTCCTGACTTTC
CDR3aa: CASNSGANVLTF

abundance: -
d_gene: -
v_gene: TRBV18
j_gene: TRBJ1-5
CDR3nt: TGTGCCAGCTCGACTTCAGGGGACGCGCAGCCCCAGCATTTT
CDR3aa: CASSTSGDAQPQHF

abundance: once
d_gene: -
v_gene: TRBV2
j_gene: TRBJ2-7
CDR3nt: TGTGCCAGCAGTGAAACAGGAAGGGCTGGTGAGCAGTACTTC
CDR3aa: CASSETGRAGEQYF

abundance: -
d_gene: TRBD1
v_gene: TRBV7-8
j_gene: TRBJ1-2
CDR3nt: TGTGCCAGCAGCTTAGCACCGACAGGGGGTGTGGGTTACACCTTC
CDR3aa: CASSLAPTGGVGYTF

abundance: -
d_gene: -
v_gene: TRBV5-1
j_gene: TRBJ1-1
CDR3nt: TGCGCCAGCAGAACGGGCATGAACACTGAAGCTTTCTTT
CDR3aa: CASRTGMNTEAFF

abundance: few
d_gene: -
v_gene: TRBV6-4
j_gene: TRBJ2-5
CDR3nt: TGTGCCAGCAGTGAGATGGGCGGCCAAGAGACCCAGTACTTC
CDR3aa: CASSEMGGQETQYF

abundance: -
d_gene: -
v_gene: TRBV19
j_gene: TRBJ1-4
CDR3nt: TGTGCCAGTAGTATCCGGATGGAAAAACTGTTTTTT
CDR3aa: CASSIRMEKLFF

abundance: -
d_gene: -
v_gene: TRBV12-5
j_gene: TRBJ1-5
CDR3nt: TGTGCTAGTGGTCCGGAGGGGGGGGTTAGCAATCAGCCCCAGCATTTT
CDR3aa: CASGPEGGVSNQPQHF

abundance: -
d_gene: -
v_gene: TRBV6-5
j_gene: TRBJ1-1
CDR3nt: TGTGCCAGCTTTAACACCGGGACAATGAACACTGAAGCTTTCTTT
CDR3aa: CASFNTGTMNTEAFF

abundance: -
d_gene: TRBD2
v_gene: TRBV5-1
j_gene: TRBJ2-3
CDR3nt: TGCGCCAGCAGCTCCATGGCGGGAGGAGATACGCAGTATTTT
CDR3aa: CASSSMAGGDTQYF

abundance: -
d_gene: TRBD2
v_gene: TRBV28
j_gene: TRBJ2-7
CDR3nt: TGTGCCACCTCCAGAAGCGGGAGGGCGGGGGAGCAGTACTTC
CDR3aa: CATSRSGRAGEQYF

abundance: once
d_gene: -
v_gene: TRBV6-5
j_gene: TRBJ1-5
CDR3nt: TGTGCCAGCAGGAAATCGAGCAATCAGCCCCAGCATTTT
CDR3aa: CASRKSSNQPQHF

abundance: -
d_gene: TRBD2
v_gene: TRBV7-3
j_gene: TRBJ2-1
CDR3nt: TGTGCCAGCAGTTCGTTAGCGGGGGGGTACAATGAGCAGTTCTTC
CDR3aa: CASSSLAGGYNEQFF

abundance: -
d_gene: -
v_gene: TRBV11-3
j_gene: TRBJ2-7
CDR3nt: TGTGCCAGCAGCCCCGTGGGATGGGGGATGTACGAGCAGTACTTC
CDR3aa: CASSPVGWGMYEQYF

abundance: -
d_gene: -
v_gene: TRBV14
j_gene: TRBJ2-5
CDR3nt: TGTGCCAGCAGCCAAGAACGAGGGTCCAGGGGAATCCAGACCCAGTACTTC
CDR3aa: CASSQERGSRGIQTQYF

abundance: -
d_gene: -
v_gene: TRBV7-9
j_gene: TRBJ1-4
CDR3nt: TGTGCCAGCAAAAGGCCGAATGAAAAACTGTTTTTT
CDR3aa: CASKRPNEKLFF

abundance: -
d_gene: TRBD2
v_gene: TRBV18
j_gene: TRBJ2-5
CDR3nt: TGTGCCAGCTCTTCCAGCGGGAGCAGGGAGACCCAGTACTTC
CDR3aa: CASSSSGSRETQYF